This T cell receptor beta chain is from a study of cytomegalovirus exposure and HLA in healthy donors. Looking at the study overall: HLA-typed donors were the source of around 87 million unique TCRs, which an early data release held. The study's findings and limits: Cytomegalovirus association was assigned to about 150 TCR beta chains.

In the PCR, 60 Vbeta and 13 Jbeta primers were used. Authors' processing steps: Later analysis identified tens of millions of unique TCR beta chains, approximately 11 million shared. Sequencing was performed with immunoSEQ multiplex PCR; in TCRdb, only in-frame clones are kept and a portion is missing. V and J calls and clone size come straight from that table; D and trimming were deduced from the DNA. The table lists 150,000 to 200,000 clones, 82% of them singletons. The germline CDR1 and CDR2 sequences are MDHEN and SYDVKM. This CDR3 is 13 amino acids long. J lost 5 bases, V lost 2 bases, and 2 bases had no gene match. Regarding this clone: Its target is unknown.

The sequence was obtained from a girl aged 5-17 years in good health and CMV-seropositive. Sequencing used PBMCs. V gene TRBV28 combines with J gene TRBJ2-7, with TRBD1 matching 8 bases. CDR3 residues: CASSLNRGDEQYF. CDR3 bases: TGTGCCAGCAGTTTAAACAGGGGGGACGAGCAGTACTTC.